The sequence of this T cell receptor beta chain was determined in a study of blood T cells in healthy people across ages. Germline-derived CDR1 and CDR2 are MNHEY and SVGEGT. The CDR3 has 16 amino acids. V was shortened by 2 bases and J by 0 bases, with 13 bases between the two germline ends. General study points: It was not possible, with unsorted PBMCs, to conclusively compare naive and antigen-experienced cells. The authors considered diversity estimates from one million T cells to be underestimates.

Whenever a sample was processed, at least 7 million PBMCs were isolated. Next came a second PCR, run for about 6 to 11 cycles, which used a sample-barcoded 5' primer along with a J-beta primer mix. TCRdb independently ran MiXCR on the 5' RACE reads; one entry per CDR3 protein. The data show under 750,000 distinct CDR3 sequences, 47% seen once. A remark on this clonotype: Its antigen is unknown.

This chain uses TRBV6-2 or TRBV6-3 with TRBJ1-1, with a possible D match to TRBD1 (6 bases). The source material was blood. The source is a man of 80 years or more in good health. CDR3 amino acids: CASSYPTDSVNTEAFF. CDR3 bases: TGTGCCAGCAGTTACCCCACGGACAGCGTGAACACTGAAGCTTTCTTT.